This entry is about one T cell receptor (beta chain). One junction end does not reproduce the germline sequence, and a read error may be involved. The source of the sample is a study of T cell repertoires in cytomegalovirus infection. Study context: Public TCR beta signature analysis indicated the presence of both CMV infection and matching HLA type.

TCRdb reprocessed the reads via MiXCR and lists one record per CDR3 protein. The sample records about 360,000 distinct CDR3 sequences, around 18% being singletons. The TCR sequence derives from a human donor in good health (CMV status not recorded). Some clones in this sample may be carry-over from other donors' samples. The sample was PBMCs.

For the CDR3, the DNA is TGTGCCAGCAGCCAAGGGGTAGCGGGGGGTAGCACAGATACGCAGTATTTT. Its translation: CASSQGVAGGSTDTQYF. The chain combines TRBV4-1 with TRBJ2-3; 10 positions match TRBD2. This CDR3 contains 17 residues. Germline CDR1 and CDR2: MGHRA and YSYEKL.